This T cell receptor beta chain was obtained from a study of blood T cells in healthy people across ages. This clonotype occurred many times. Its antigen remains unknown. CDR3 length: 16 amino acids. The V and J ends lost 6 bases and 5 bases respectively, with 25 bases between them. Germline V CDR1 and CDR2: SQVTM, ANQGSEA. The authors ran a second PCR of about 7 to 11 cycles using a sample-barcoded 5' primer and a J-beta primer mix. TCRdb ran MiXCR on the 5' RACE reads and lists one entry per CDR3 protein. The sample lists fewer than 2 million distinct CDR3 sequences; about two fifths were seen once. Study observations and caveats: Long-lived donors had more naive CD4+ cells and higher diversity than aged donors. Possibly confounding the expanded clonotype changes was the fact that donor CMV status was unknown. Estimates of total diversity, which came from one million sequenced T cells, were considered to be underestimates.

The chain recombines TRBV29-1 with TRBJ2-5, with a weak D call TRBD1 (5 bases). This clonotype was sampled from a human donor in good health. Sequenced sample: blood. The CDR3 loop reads CSVQKGTWTPEETQYF. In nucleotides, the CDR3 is TGCAGCGTCCAGAAGGGTACCTGGACACCCGAGGAGACCCAGTACTTC.